This TCR beta chain appears in the sequencing data of a study of neurological immune-mediated disorders. Study results and limitations: The multiple sclerosis repertoire cluster showed no association with any clinical or MRI feature. The authors stated that larger cohorts are needed. HTLV-1-associated myelopathy had the most TCR clonal expansion, and multiple sclerosis had the least, less than healthy controls. The repertoires of 18 of 34 multiple sclerosis patients were placed by phylogenetic grouping in a single related-CDR3 cluster, which may be a signature.

The CDR3 consists of 15 residues. Germline values: CDR1 SGHTA, CDR2 FQGNSA. Trimming at V came to 8 bases and at J to 1 base, leaving 5 bases not matched to a gene. As for the cDNA, it was generated by 5'RACE with 10-nucleotide random UMIs. One entry per CDR3 protein, called by TCRdb with MiXCR from the 5' RACE reads. The sample has just under 60,000 distinct CDR3 sequences; 2% to 2.5% are singletons. This clonotype has more than one count but fewer than ten. Its antigen is unidentified. J is TRBJ2-2 and V is TRBV7-2; 9 nucleotides line up with TRBD1. Sequencing was performed on PBMCs. The receptor was derived from a man aged 45 to 65 with multiple sclerosis. CDR3 nucleotide sequence: TGTGCCAGCGGACGGGACAGGGTGAACACCGGGGAGCTGTTTTTT. Protein: CASGRDRVNTGELFF. Based on the CDR3 plus reference TRBV7-2 and TRBJ2-2, the full variable domain is GAGVSQSPSNKVTEKGKDVELRCDPISGHTALYWYRQSLGQGLEFLIYFQGNSAPDKSGLPSDRFSAERTGGSVSTLTIQRTQQEDSAVYLCASGRDRVNTGELFFGEGSRLTVL.